This T cell receptor beta chain was found in a study of blood T cell repertoires in COVID-19. Profiling relied on immunoSEQ multiplex PCR, and the TCRdb table lists in-frame clones only, not all of them. The profile shows 200,000 to 250,000 clones, 85% to 90% of them singletons. This clone was counted a single time. Germline V lookup: CDR1 LNHDA, CDR2 SQIVND (reference sequence). This CDR3 contains 17 residues. Trimming at V came to 7 bases and at J to 3 bases, leaving 9 bases not matched to a gene. The chain recombines TRBV19 with TRBJ2-2; 12 bases agree with TRBD2. Sequenced: peripheral blood. The source is a man aged 30 to 45 with COVID-19, enrolled during active disease. CDR3 loop: CASTKTSGGFYTGELFF. DNA for the CDR3: TGTGCCAGTACCAAAACTAGCGGGGGGTTTTACACCGGGGAGCTGTTTTTT.